One T cell receptor (beta chain) is described in this entry. In the authors' workflow: Researchers report that nucleated cell counts were estimated from reference gene primer amplification. The method was immunoSEQ multiplex PCR; TCRdb's version includes in-frame clones alone and lacks a portion of them. Clonal size and the V and J genes are those of that table, whereas D and trimming came from the DNA. The sample lists fewer than 300,000 clones, 80% to 85% occurring once. The data derive from a study of blood T cell repertoires in COVID-19. Study overall: The origin of the acute and convalescent COVID-19 samples was the United States, Italy and Spain. In each case, the material was cDNA or gDNA derived from T cells, B-cell-depleted T cells, or PBMCs.

This receptor was obtained from a woman aged 55-75 years with active or convalescent COVID-19. The sample taken for sequencing was peripheral blood.

CDR3 amino acids: CASSWVQGRSVDTIYF. The CDR3 nucleotides are TGTGCCAGCAGCTGGGTACAGGGCCGGTCCGTGGACACCATATATTTT. V usage is TRBV7-9 and J usage is TRBJ1-3; perhaps TRBD1 as D (6 bases). The CDR3 extends over 16 amino acids. The V end lost 4 bases, the J end lost 8 bases, and 21 bases lay between the germline ends. Germline V gene sequence: CDR1 SEHNR, CDR2 FQNEAQ (reference sequence).